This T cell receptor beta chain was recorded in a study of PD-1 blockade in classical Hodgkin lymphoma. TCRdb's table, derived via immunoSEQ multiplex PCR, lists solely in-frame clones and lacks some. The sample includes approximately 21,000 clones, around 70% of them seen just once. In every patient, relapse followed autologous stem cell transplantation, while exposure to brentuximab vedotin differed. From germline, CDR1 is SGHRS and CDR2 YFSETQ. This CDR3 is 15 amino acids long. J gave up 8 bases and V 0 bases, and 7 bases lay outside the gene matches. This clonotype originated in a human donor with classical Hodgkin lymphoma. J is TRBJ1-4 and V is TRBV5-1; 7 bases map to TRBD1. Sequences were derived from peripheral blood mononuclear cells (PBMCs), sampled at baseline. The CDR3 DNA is TGCGCCAGCAGCTTGGACAGGGGTACAGAAGAAAAACTGTTTTTT. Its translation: CASSLDRGTEEKLFF.